This T cell receptor (beta chain) comes out of a study of technical replicates of blood from a few donors. V dropped 6 bases and J dropped 2 bases, with 11 bases sitting between them. This CDR3 contains 13 residues. Germline V CDR1 and CDR2: MNHNS, SASEGT. Measured with immunoSEQ multiplex PCR; TCRdb has only the in-frame clones, and not every one. This sample carries approximately 50,000 clones, about 86% of them seen once, and the ten largest clones take 5.6%. The source material was PBMCs. This TCR was sampled from a human donor in good health. Some clones in this sample may be carry-over from other donors' samples. The V call is TRBV6-1, the J call TRBJ2-7; a weak D match, TRBD1 (6 bases). CDR3 protein: CASRMDRTYEQYF. CDR3 nucleotide sequence: TGTGCCAGCAGAATGGACAGAACCTACGAGCAGTACTTC.